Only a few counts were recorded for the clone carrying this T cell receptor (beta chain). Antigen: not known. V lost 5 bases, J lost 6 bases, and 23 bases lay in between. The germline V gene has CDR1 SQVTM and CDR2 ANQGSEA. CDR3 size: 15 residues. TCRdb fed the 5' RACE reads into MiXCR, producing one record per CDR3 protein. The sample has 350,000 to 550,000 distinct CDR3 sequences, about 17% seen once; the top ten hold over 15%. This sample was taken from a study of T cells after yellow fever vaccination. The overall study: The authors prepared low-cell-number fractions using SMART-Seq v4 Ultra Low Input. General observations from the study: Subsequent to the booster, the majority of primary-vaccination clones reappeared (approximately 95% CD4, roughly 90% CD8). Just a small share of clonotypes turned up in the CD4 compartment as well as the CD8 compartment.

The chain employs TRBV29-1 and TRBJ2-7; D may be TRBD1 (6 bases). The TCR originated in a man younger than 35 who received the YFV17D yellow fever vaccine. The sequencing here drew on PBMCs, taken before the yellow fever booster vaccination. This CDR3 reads CSVLPGAGAAGEQYF. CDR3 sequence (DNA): TGCAGCGTTTTGCCAGGGGCTGGGGCCGCAGGCGAGCAGTACTTC.